This T cell receptor beta chain is drawn from a study of graft-versus-host responses after intestinal transplantation. Turning to the study itself: Recipients were all induced with anti-thymocyte globulin, then given tacrolimus and steroids for about three years.

Notes on the study in general: Declines in HvG clones occurring early post-transplant were associated with peak circulating GvH clone levels. Elevated graft-versus-host to host-versus-graft clonal ratios in allografts were recorded for patients with graft-donor T cell macrochimerism.

Some clones are missing from TCRdb's copy, which holds only in-frame ones; the method was immunoSEQ multiplex PCR. The data show roughly 110,000 clones, roughly 90% seen once. Concerning this clone: Its antigen is currently unknown.

CDR3 length: 13 amino acids. Trimming stripped 1 base from V and 6 bases from J, with 7 bases between. From germline, CDR1 is SEHNR and CDR2 FQNEAQ (reference sequence). This chain joins TRBV7-9 and TRBJ1-5; possible D gene TRBD1, 6 bases. Specimen: unstimulated CD4+ T cells sorted from spleen or lymph node cells, collected before transplant. The TCR comes from a human donor who was the organ donor for an intestinal transplant. The CDR3 nucleotides are TGTGCCAGCAGCTTAGGACAGGTTCAGCCCCAGCATTTT. Residues: CASSLGQVQPQHF.